One and the same sample provided the 22 T cell receptor beta chains below, sequenced in a study of pediatric ulcerative colitis. The rectum was sampled with one to two pinch biopsies at colonoscopy. Method: immunoSEQ multiplex PCR; TCRdb's copy keeps in-frame clones and lacks some. The table shows 20,000 to 25,000 clones, with about 71% occurring only once. Sequencing was done on a sample of gut tissue. The receptors derive from a boy younger than 18 with severe ulcerative colitis.

The chain combines TRBV27 with TRBJ2-3; TRBD1 aligns across 8 bases. V was clipped by 5 bases and J by 2 bases; unmatched bases: 9. The CDR3 spans 16 residues. CDR1 and CDR2 (germline): MNHEY, SMNVEV (reference sequence). In nucleotides, the CDR3 is TGTGCCAGCAGTGCCGACCGGGACAGGACCACAGATACGCAGTATTTT. Residues: CASSADRDRTTDTQYF.

This clone has only one observation. The rearrangement joins TRBV18 to TRBJ1-1; 7 nucleotides align to TRBD1. J gave up 6 bases and V 4 bases, and 8 bases lay outside the gene matches. Per germline, CDR1 KGHSH and CDR2 LQKENI. The CDR3 is 14 residues long. The CDR3 loop is CASSRARQGSEAFF. The DNA of the CDR3 is TGTGCCAGCTCACGCGCTAGACAGGGCTCTGAAGCTTTCTTT.

The gene calls are TRBV6-5 and TRBJ2-1, with D perhaps TRBD2 (6 bases). The CDR3 is 15 amino acids. Germline CDR1 MNHEY, CDR2 SVGAGI. With 6 bases removed from V and 5 bases from J, the gap between germline ends came to 17 bases. DNA for the CDR3: TGTGCCAGCAGACCCCCGGGACTGGGGCACAATGAGCAGTTCTTC. Residues: CASRPPGLGHNEQFF.

CDR3: CASSERLQVLSNYGYTF. Written as DNA, the CDR3 is TGTGCCAGCAGTGAACGGTTGCAGGTCCTATCTAACTATGGCTACACCTTC. The V and J genes are TRBV6-1 and TRBJ1-2; D remains ambiguous. CDR1 is MNHNS, CDR2 SASEGT, per germline. The germline V and J ends were trimmed by 2 bases and 0 bases, with 16 bases remaining between them. The CDR3 runs to 17 residues.

V is TRBV2 and J is TRBJ2-7, with 8 bases matching TRBD2. CDR3 length: 13 amino acids. V shed 7 bases, J shed 4 bases, and the junction held 6 bases outside the gene matches. From germline, CDR1 is SNHLY and CDR2 FYNNEI. CDR3 region: CASNQAGVYEQYF. CDR3 in DNA: TGTGCCAGCAATCAAGCGGGGGTTTACGAGCAGTACTTC.

CDR3 sequence reads: CAWSHAGRGDQLFF. CDR3 coding DNA: TGTGCCTGGAGTCACGCTGGGAGGGGCGATCAGCTGTTTTTT. The chain couples TRBV30 to TRBJ1-4, with TRBD1 as a possible D gene (5 bases). Germline V gives CDR1 GTSNPN, CDR2 SVGIG (reference sequence). The length of the CDR3 is 14 residues. The V end lost 2 bases, the J end lost 14 bases, and 21 bases lay between the germline ends.

This rearrangement joins TRBV5-1 to TRBJ1-1, with 9 bases lining up with TRBD1. This CDR3 comprises 14 residues. The germline gives CDR1 SGHRS, CDR2 YFSETQ. V gave up 4 bases and J gave up 1 base; unmatched junction bases: 2. Here the CDR3 reads CASSGTGTNTEAFF. As DNA, the CDR3 is TGCGCCAGCAGCGGGACAGGGACGAACACTGAAGCTTTCTTT.

This clone was counted between two and nine times. This chain links TRBV2 with TRBJ1-5; 9 bases agree with TRBD1. Germline CDR1 is SNHLY and CDR2 is FYNNEI. This CDR3 spans 15 amino acids. J lost 7 bases, V lost 3 bases, and 7 bases had no gene match. CDR3 protein: CASSENRGLEQPQHF. CDR3 sequence (DNA): TGTGCCAGCAGTGAGAACAGGGGGCTAGAACAGCCCCAGCATTTT.

The chain carries TRBV15 and TRBJ2-1, with no clear D. V lost 1 base and J 5 bases, leaving 6 bases between the germline ends. The CDR3 runs 13 residues. The germline V gene has CDR1 LNHNV and CDR2 YYDKDF (reference sequence). CDR3 protein: CATSRGVNNEQFF. CDR3 bases: TGTGCCACCAGCAGAGGGGTGAACAATGAGCAGTTCTTC.

The V and J genes are TRBV10-3 and TRBJ2-1; D remains unclear. Trimming took 8 bases from V and 3 from J, leaving 8 bases between them. Germline V gives CDR1 ENHRY, CDR2 SYGVKD. The CDR3 covers 12 residues. CDR3 DNA sequence: TGTGCCATCGCCCGCTACTACAATGAGCAGTTCTTC. This translates into CAIARYYNEQFF.

V usage is TRBV4-1 and J usage is TRBJ2-7; no clear D. Trimming left V 4 bases short and J 2 bases short, with 15 bases between. This CDR3 has 15 residues. The germline gives CDR1 MGHRA, CDR2 YSYEKL. CDR3 amino acids: CASSRKGEATYEQYF. CDR3 nucleotide sequence: TGCGCCAGCAGCCGAAAGGGCGAGGCTACCTACGAGCAGTACTTC.

This chain links TRBV19 with TRBJ1-1; D not certain. The CDR3 is 10 amino acids. V lost 8 bases and J 6 bases, leaving 7 bases between the germline ends. CDR1 is LNHDA, CDR2 SQIVND, per germline (reference sequence). CDR3 amino acids: CASGWPEAFF. The CDR3 DNA follows: TGTGCCAGTGGGTGGCCTGAAGCTTTCTTT.

This chain uses TRBV11-2 with TRBJ1-1; no clear D. Between the trimmed V and J ends, which lost 1 base and 3 bases, there was a span of 6 bases. Germline assignment: CDR1 SGHAT and CDR2 FQNNGV. The CDR3 is made up of 13 amino acids. CDR3 amino acids: CASSLASHTEAFF. The CDR3 DNA reads as TGTGCCAGCAGCTTAGCCAGCCACACTGAAGCTTTCTTT.

V gene TRBV18 combines with J gene TRBJ2-7, with 11 positions matching TRBD1. Germline V lookup: CDR1 KGHSH, CDR2 LQKENI. V shed 4 bases and J 6 bases; nucleotides not matched to a gene: 5. The CDR3 sequence is 14 residues long. The CDR3: CASSLAGTGGEQYF. The CDR3 DNA reads as TGTGCCAGCTCACTAGCCGGGACAGGGGGCGAGCAGTACTTC.

V gene TRBV9 combines with J gene TRBJ2-7; D might be TRBD1 (5 bases). The CDR3 contains 16 residues. The germline V gene has CDR1 SGDLS and CDR2 YYNGEE. Trimming cost V 1 base and J 0 bases, with 14 bases left between them. The CDR3 DNA reads TGTGCCAGCAGCGTAAAGGGGCAGCCAGTCTCCTACGAGCAGTACTTC. Translated, it gives CASSVKGQPVSYEQYF. Based on the CDR3 plus reference TRBV9 and TRBJ2-7, the full variable domain is DSGVTQTPKHLITATGQRVTLRCSPRSGDLSVYWYQQSLDQGLQFLIQYYNGEERAKGNILERFSAQQFPDLHSELNLSSLELGDSALYFCASSVKGQPVSYEQYFGPGTRLTVT.

The chain combines TRBV6-1 with TRBJ2-1; 8 positions agree with TRBD2. The germline V gene encodes CDR1 MNHNS and CDR2 SASEGT. This CDR3 has 15 residues. J gave up 8 bases and V 1 base, and 7 bases lay outside the gene matches. The CDR3 is CASSEGDGGAHEQFF. CDR3 coding DNA: TGTGCCAGCAGTGAAGGGGACGGGGGGGCCCATGAGCAGTTCTTC.

The table lists this clone with a count of one. The V call is TRBV6-1, the J call TRBJ1-3; TRBD1 aligns across 8 bases. Trimming at V came to 6 bases and at J to 0 bases, leaving 1 base not matched to a gene. Germline V gene lookup returns CDR1 MNHNS and CDR2 SASEGT. This CDR3 contains 14 residues. CDR3 DNA: TGTGCCAGCAGCACAGGGGGCTCTGGAAACACCATATATTTT. As protein: CASSTGGSGNTIYF.

This chain connects TRBV29-1 to TRBJ1-2, with D unclear. V lost 4 bases and J lost 5, with 11 bases in between. Germline V lookup: CDR1 SQVTM, CDR2 ANQGSEA. The CDR3 runs 12 residues. The CDR3 DNA is TGCAGCGTTGGGGTGCAGGCTTATGGCTACACCTTC. Translated: CSVGVQAYGYTF. The full variable domain, with the rest looked up from reference TRBV29-1 and TRBJ1-2, is SAVISQKPSRDICQRGTSLTIQCQVDSQVTMMFWYRQQPGQSLTLIATANQGSEATYESGFVIDKFPISRPNLTFSTLTVSNMSPEDSSIYLCSVGVQAYGYTFGSGTRLTVV.

This chain joins TRBV4-2 and TRBJ1-2, with D hard to call. This CDR3 contains 15 residues. Germline CDR1 is LGHNA and CDR2 is YNFKEQ. Trimming cost V 4 bases and J 2 bases, with 14 bases left between them. The CDR3, as DNA: TGTGCCAGCAGCCCCGGCCGTGGTACCAACTATGGCTACACCTTC. It specifies CASSPGRGTNYGYTF.

This clone has only a few counts. This chain links TRBV15 with TRBJ1-1, with D perhaps TRBD1 (5 bases). V was clipped by 4 bases and J by 1 base, with 13 bases between them. Looked up from germline, CDR1 is LNHNV and CDR2 is YYDKDF (reference sequence). The CDR3 is made up of 15 amino acids. The CDR3 bases are TGTGCCACCAGCAAGGGGCCACAGGCGAACACTGAAGCTTTCTTT. Its protein is CATSKGPQANTEAFF.

Only a few counts were recorded for this clone. The chain links TRBV6-4 to TRBJ1-2; no definite D call. Looked up from germline, CDR1 is MRHNA and CDR2 is SNTAGT. With 5 bases removed from V and 5 bases from J, the gap between germline ends came to 12 bases. This CDR3 comprises 13 residues. The CDR3 protein is CASSYDHGYGYTF. In DNA, the CDR3 is TGTGCCAGCAGTTACGACCACGGTTATGGCTACACCTTC.

This chain connects TRBV19 to TRBJ1-2, with D possibly being TRBD1 (6 bases). V shed 4 bases and J shed 2 bases, with 14 bases lying between them. Germline CDR1 and CDR2: LNHDA and SQIVND (reference sequence). CDR3 size: 15 residues. CDR3 residues: CASSSRQGTNYGYTF. CDR3 DNA sequence: TGTGCCAGTAGTAGTCGGCAGGGGACGAACTATGGCTACACCTTC.